Listed here are 21 T cell receptor beta chains from one sample, sequenced in a study of T and B cells in COVID-19 patients. TRB rearrangements were amplified by multiplex PCR with BIOMED2 TRB-A/B primers. TCRdb ran MiXCR on the multiplex PCR reads and lists one entry per CDR3 protein. In the table there are approximately 14,000 distinct CDR3 sequences, less than 35% of which are singletons. Each TRB amplification used roughly 220-550 ng of genomic DNA from blood. Specimen: blood. The receptors shown here come from a human donor who had recovered from COVID-19.

This clonotype was seen ten or more times. The genes are TRBV5-6 and TRBJ2-7, with 7 positions matching TRBD1. Germline lookup yields CDR1 SGHDT and CDR2 YYEEEE. J was trimmed by 3 bases and V by 5 bases; bases with no gene match: 11. The CDR3 runs to 15 residues. In DNA form, the CDR3 reads TGTGCCAGCAGACCAAGGGGGCCCGACTACTACGAGCAGTACTTC. It encodes CASRPRGPDYYEQYF.

This chain connects TRBV6-2 or TRBV6-3 to TRBJ2-5, with unresolved D. The CDR3 loop spans 16 amino acids. The germline V and J ends were trimmed by 0 bases and 2 bases, with 13 bases remaining between them. CDR1 and CDR2 from the germline V gene are MNHEY and SVGEGT. The CDR3 spells CASSYSPRFEQETQYF. In nucleotides, the CDR3 is TGTGCCAGCAGTTACTCGCCAAGGTTCGAACAAGAGACCCAGTACTTC.

This clonotype was observed once. The chain uses TRBV27 and TRBJ2-7; tentative D call: TRBD2 (6 bases). The CDR3 runs to 14 residues. Germline V CDR1 and CDR2: MNHEY, SMNVEV (reference sequence). V shed 6 bases and J shed 3 bases, with 15 bases lying between them. The CDR3: CASRPPGEVYEQYF. CDR3 coding DNA: TGTGCCAGCAGACCCCCGGGAGAGGTCTACGAGCAGTACTTC.

This clonotype came up a few times. CDR3: CASSLSTGLGSPLHF. The CDR3 nucleotides read TGTGCCAGCAGTTTGTCAACAGGGTTGGGTTCACCCCTCCACTTT. The chain recombines TRBV27 with TRBJ1-6; maybe TRBD1 (6 bases). This CDR3 is 15 amino acids long. Between the trimmed V and J ends, which lost 3 bases and 9 bases, there was a span of 15 bases. Germline V gene sequence: CDR1 MNHEY, CDR2 SMNVEV (reference sequence).

The V and J genes are TRBV6-5 and TRBJ1-1, with D tentatively TRBD1 (6 bases). Germline V gives CDR1 MNHEY, CDR2 SVGAGI. This CDR3 contains 14 residues. Trimming cost V 2 bases and J 1 base, with 8 bases left between them. The CDR3: CASSYRGTNTEAFF. CDR3 nucleotide sequence: TGTGCCAGCAGTTACAGGGGGACGAACACTGAAGCTTTCTTT.

Turning to this clonotype: Here the CDR3 omits its conserved ending phenylalanine or tryptophan, so a read error is the likely source. V usage is TRBV27 and J usage is TRBJ2-1; D unclear. V dropped 6 bases and J dropped 7 bases, with 13 bases sitting between them. The CDR3 totals 13 residues. The germline V gene has CDR1 MNHEY and CDR2 SMNVEV (reference sequence). CDR3 DNA sequence: TGTGCCAGCAGCCCGGATCGAGCAAATGAGCAGTTCTTA. Amino acid sequence: CASSPDRANEQFL.

This chain connects TRBV24-1 to TRBJ2-1; 9 nucleotides match TRBD2. V gave up 5 bases and J gave up 5 bases; unmatched junction bases: 6. The CDR3 extends over 15 amino acids. The germline V gene has CDR1 KGHDR and CDR2 SFDVKD. CDR3 loop: CATSVSGSPNNEQFF. In DNA form, the CDR3 reads TGTGCCACCAGTGTTAGCGGGAGTCCCAACAATGAGCAGTTCTTC.

The genes are TRBV11-1 and TRBJ1-6; 8 nucleotides agree with TRBD1. The CDR3 has 14 amino acids. CDR1 SGHAT and CDR2 FQDESV come from the germline V gene (reference sequence). V lost 8 bases and J lost 12; bases outside the gene matches: 12. The CDR3 reads CASCVGTGPLPLHF. CDR3 DNA: TGTGCCAGCTGCGTCGGGACAGGCCCTCTACCCCTCCACTTT.

This clonotype occurred a few times. The chain combines TRBV19 with TRBJ1-2; 10 nucleotides align to TRBD1. V lost 3 bases to trimming and J lost 6 bases; unmatched junction nucleotides: 10. This CDR3 contains 16 residues. Germline V lookup: CDR1 LNHDA, CDR2 SQIVND (reference sequence). CDR3 sequence: CASSILFGTGANGYTF. Here the CDR3 DNA reads TGTGCCAGTAGTATCCTTTTTGGGACAGGGGCTAATGGCTACACCTTC.

This clonotype occurred once. V gene TRBV30 combines with J gene TRBJ1-5; no clear D gene. V lost 4 bases, J lost 4 bases, and 14 bases lay in between. The germline CDR1 and CDR2 sequences are GTSNPN and SVGIG (reference sequence). The length of the CDR3 is 14 residues. The CDR3 DNA is TGTGCCTGGATTTTCAACTGGGGTAATCAGCCCCAGCATTTT. It specifies CAWIFNWGNQPQHF.

The rearrangement uses TRBV20-1 and TRBJ2-1, with 9 bases lining up with TRBD2. This CDR3 region has 16 residues. Trimming took 6 bases from V and 5 from J; bases not matched to a gene: 14. In germline, CDR1 is DFQATT, CDR2 SNEGSKA (reference sequence). CDR3 coding DNA: TGCAGTGCCAGCCCTGTGGGGACTAGCACCGACAATGAGCAGTTCTTC. It translates to CSASPVGTSTDNEQFF.

The chain recombines TRBV10-3 with TRBJ2-7; 7 positions match TRBD1. Germline CDR1 and CDR2: ENHRY and SYGVKD. The CDR3 extends over 14 amino acids. Unmatched junction bases numbered 11, after V lost 7 bases and J lost 5 bases. The CDR3 DNA follows: TGTGCCATCAAGATAACAGGGGATGAAAACGAGCAGTACTTC. It is translated as CAIKITGDENEQYF.

The chain couples TRBV11-1 to TRBJ2-5, with unresolved D. The CDR3 runs 14 residues. V shed 3 bases and J shed 1 base, with 9 bases lying between them. The germline gives CDR1 SGHAT, CDR2 FQDESV (reference sequence). In DNA form, the CDR3 reads TGTGCCAGCAGCTTCAATACGGGCCAAGAGACCCAGTACTTC. Protein sequence: CASSFNTGQETQYF. Filled out from reference TRBV11-1 and TRBJ2-5, the complete variable domain reads EAEVAQSPRYKITEKSQAVAFWCDPISGHATLYWYRQILGQGPELLVQFQDESVVDDSQLPKDRFSAERLKGVDSTLKIQPAELGDSAMYLCASSFNTGQETQYFGPGTRLLVL.

The chain links TRBV30 to TRBJ2-1; either TRBD1 or TRBD2 may supply D (6 bases each). This CDR3 contains 14 residues. From germline, CDR1 is GTSNPN and CDR2 SVGIG (reference sequence). V was shortened by 5 bases and J by 7 bases, with 18 bases between the two germline ends. CDR3 nucleotide sequence: TGTGCCTGGGGGGGGCCTCTCCGGGGAAATGAGCAGTTCTTC. Protein sequence: CAWGGPLRGNEQFF.

This clonotype was counted a few times. The junction departs from the called germline gene at one end, perhaps through a read error. The chain joins TRBV6-1 to TRBJ1-2; 7 bases line up with TRBD1. The germline V gene encodes CDR1 MNHNS and CDR2 SASEGT. This CDR3 contains 11 residues. CDR3 sequence: CASSEIWDSDF. CDR3 coding DNA: TGTGCCAGCAGTGAGATTTGGGACAGCGACTTC.

A few counts support this clonotype. J is TRBJ1-2 and V is TRBV5-5; 8 nucleotides align to TRBD1. Germline V gives CDR1 SGHKS, CDR2 YYEKEE (reference sequence). Trimming removed 3 bases from V and 7 bases from J; junction bases left unmatched: 14. This CDR3 is built from 16 residues. Written as DNA, the CDR3 is TGTGCCAGCAGCTCCGTCGGGACAGGAAGTTCTGGTGGCTACACCTTC. It yields the protein CASSSVGTGSSGGYTF. The full variable domain, rest sourced from reference TRBV5-5 and TRBJ1-2, is DAGVTQSPTHLIKTRGQQVTLRCSPISGHKSVSWYQQVLGQGPQFIFQYYEKEERGRGNFPDRFSARQFPNYSSELNVNALLLGDSALYLCASSSVGTGSSGGYTFGSGTRLTVV.

This clonotype was picked up a small number of times. The CDR3 sequence: CSARVRGAYEQYF. DNA of the CDR3: TGCAGTGCTAGAGTTCGGGGGGCCTACGAGCAGTACTTC. This rearrangement joins TRBV20-1 to TRBJ2-7; 7 nucleotides agree with TRBD2. The CDR3 runs to 13 residues. The germline CDR1 and CDR2 sequences are DFQATT and SNEGSKA (reference sequence). V lost 1 base to trimming and J lost 2 bases; unmatched junction nucleotides: 2.

The chain is built from TRBV5-1 and TRBJ2-7, with 8 bases matching TRBD1. The CDR3 extends over 15 amino acids. Per germline, CDR1 SGHRS and CDR2 YFSETQ. The J segment lost 5 bases and the V segment lost 3 bases, leaving 10 bases of the junction unmatched. The CDR3 protein is CASSWAGTGNNEQYF. CDR3 DNA sequence: TGCGCCAGCAGCTGGGCCGGGACAGGAAACAACGAGCAGTACTTC.

By share, this clonotype ranks as medium-sized. The V and J genes are TRBV29-1 and TRBJ2-3; no firm D call. The CDR3 spans 12 residues. Per germline, CDR1 SQVTM and CDR2 ANQGSEA. Trimming took 3 bases from V and 1 from J, leaving 5 bases between them. CDR3 sequence reads: CSVEMGTDTQYF. For the CDR3, the DNA is TGCAGCGTTGAGATGGGCACAGATACGCAGTATTTT.

This clonotype has only a few counts. The J gene is TRBJ2-7, the V gene TRBV5-1; D ambiguous. Germline V gene data show CDR1 as SGHRS and CDR2 as YFSETQ. V was clipped by 0 bases and J by 2 bases, with 9 bases between them. The CDR3 consists of 14 residues. CDR3 in amino acids: CASSLVVSPYEQYF. CDR3 DNA: TGCGCCAGCAGCTTGGTGGTGTCCCCCTACGAGCAGTACTTC.

Concerning this clonotype itself: Lacking the conserved final phenylalanine or tryptophan, this CDR3 likely reflects a read error. The limits of the CDR3 on the DNA are not certain, so only TCRdb's listed CDR3 is given. This rearrangement joins TRBV29-1 to TRBJ2-2; TRBD1 reflects the table's D call only, with no check against the DNA. The CDR3 region is 16 residues in length, termini included. From germline, CDR1 is SQVTM and CDR2 ANQGSEA. CDR3 sequence: CSVVVGGPWGTGERCC.